This is a list of T cell receptor beta chains from one sample in a study of T cell responses to AZD1222 COVID-19 vaccine. Some clones are missing from TCRdb's copy, which holds only in-frame ones; the method was immunoSEQ multiplex PCR. The sample carries about 100,000 clones, less than 95% recorded once. The sequences come from peripheral blood, collected on day 0 of AZD1222 vaccination. The source of these receptors is an adult in good health. Each CDR3 is given with its conserved first and last residue. Each record gives: D gene, V gene, J gene, clone size, CDR3 protein, CDR3 DNA. D genes are given only for firm matches. Clone size, where shown, is once, few, many, or a class for clones that have expanded.

>NA|TRBV11-2|TRBJ1-6|once
CASSLDQTYYSPLHF
TGTGCCAGCAGCTTAGATCAGACCTACTATTCACCCCTCCACTTT
>NA|TRBV2|TRBJ2-7|NA
CASTGASGEQYF
TGTGCCAGCACGGGGGCCTCCGGCGAGCAGTACTTC
>NA|TRBV6-1|TRBJ1-4|NA
CASSEALRSAEKLFF
TGTGCCAGCAGTGAAGCGCTTAGGTCCGCGGAAAAACTGTTTTTT
>NA|TRBV10-3|TRBJ1-1|NA
CAISGPTGGLNTEAFF
TGTGCCATCAGTGGACCGACGGGCGGACTAAACACTGAAGCTTTCTTT
>NA|TRBV12-3/TRBV12-4|TRBJ2-5|NA
CASSPQGQETQYF
TGTGCCAGCTCACCCCAGGGCCAAGAGACCCAGTACTTC
>TRBD2|TRBV27|TRBJ2-3|NA
CASSLSKTSGRTDTQYF
TGTGCCAGCAGTTTATCGAAGACTAGCGGTCGCACAGATACGCAGTATTTT
>NA|TRBV28|TRBJ1-1|NA
CATMNTEAFF
TGTGCCACTATGAACACTGAAGCTTTCTTT
>TRBD1|TRBV5-1|TRBJ2-2|NA
CASSLPGGGNTGELFF
TGCGCCAGCAGCTTGCCAGGGGGCGGGAATACCGGGGAGCTGTTTTTT
>NA|TRBV15|TRBJ1-2|NA
CATSRDRKSGYTF
TGTGCCACCAGCAGAGATCGTAAGAGCGGCTACACCTTC
>NA|TRBV24-1|TRBJ1-2|NA
CATSEVNYGYTF
TGTGCCACCAGTGAGGTAAACTATGGCTACACCTTC
>NA|TRBV5-1|TRBJ1-1|NA
CASSLETNTEAFF
TGCGCCAGCAGCCTTGAGACGAACACTGAAGCTTTCTTT
>NA|TRBV28|TRBJ1-1|NA
CASSLHLQPTNTEAFF
TGTGCCAGCAGTTTGCATTTACAGCCTACGAACACTGAAGCTTTCTTT
>NA|TRBV28|TRBJ1-2|NA
CASSLRDYGYTF
TGTGCCAGCAGCCTCCGGGACTATGGCTACACCTTC
>NA|TRBV7-2|TRBJ2-2|NA
CASSRSGNTGELFF
TGTGCCAGCAGCCGCTCTGGGAACACCGGGGAGCTGTTTTTT
>TRBD1|TRBV6-5|TRBJ1-2|NA
CASSNGQGRNGYTF
TGTGCCAGCAGTAACGGACAGGGGAGGAATGGCTACACCTTC
>TRBD1|TRBV6-4|TRBJ2-4|once
CASSEGDRENIQYF
TGTGCCAGCAGTGAAGGGGACAGAGAAAACATTCAGTACTTC
>NA|TRBV10-1|TRBJ1-1|NA
CASSEPGGCSGGRGEAFF
TGCGCCAGCAGTGAACCGGGTGGATGCAGCGGTGGACGCGGTGAAGCTTTCTTT
>NA|TRBV11-2|TRBJ1-3|NA
CASSSGGSSGNTIYF
TGTGCCAGCAGCTCCGGGGGCAGCTCTGGAAACACCATATATTTT
>NA|TRBV4-1|TRBJ1-4|NA
CASSQKLSGWTNEKLFF
TGCGCCAGCAGCCAGAAACTCTCTGGCTGGACTAATGAAAAACTGTTTTTT
>NA|TRBV2|TRBJ1-1|NA
CASSDLLWTGNTEAFF
TGTGCCAGCAGTGATCTCCTCTGGACCGGGAACACTGAAGCTTTCTTT
>NA|TRBV2|TRBJ1-4|NA
CASQTGPTNEKLFF
TGTGCCAGCCAAACAGGGCCAACTAATGAAAAACTGTTTTTT
>TRBD1|TRBV28|TRBJ1-5|once
CASSRQGYQPQHF
TGTGCCAGCAGTCGACAGGGGTACCAGCCCCAGCATTTT
>NA|TRBV9|TRBJ1-2|NA
CASSTPGGADYGYTF
TGTGCCAGCAGCACTCCAGGTGGGGCAGACTATGGCTACACCTTC
>NA|TRBV6-6|TRBJ1-1|NA
CASGSGALNTEAFF
TGTGCCAGCGGCTCAGGGGCTCTGAACACTGAAGCTTTCTTT
>TRBD1|TRBV18|TRBJ2-2|NA
CASQRDSHTGELFF
TGTGCCAGCCAACGGGACAGTCACACCGGGGAGCTGTTTTTT
>NA|TRBV6-5|TRBJ1-1|NA
CASSYRPGNTEAFF
TGTGCCAGCAGTTACAGGCCAGGCAACACTGAAGCTTTCTTT
>NA|TRBV7-8|TRBJ1-3|NA
CASSSYRGGDQTDTIYF
TGTGCCAGCAGCTCCTACAGAGGCGGCGATCAAACGGACACCATATATTTT
>NA|TRBV2|TRBJ2-6|NA
CASSDGQLVSGANVLTF
TGTGCCAGCAGTGACGGACAGTTAGTCTCTGGGGCCAACGTCCTGACTTTC
>NA|TRBV14|TRBJ2-7|NA
CASSQEYGDHEQYF
TGTGCCAGCAGCCAAGAATACGGGGACCACGAGCAGTACTTC
>NA|TRBV15|TRBJ1-2|NA
CATSPRRFNYGYTF
TGTGCCACCAGCCCCAGGAGGTTTAACTATGGCTACACCTTC
>NA|TRBV7-2|TRBJ1-5|NA
CASSISKDSYNQPQHF
TGTGCCAGCAGCATTTCGAAGGACAGCTATAATCAGCCCCAGCATTTT